Presented here are 18 T cell receptor beta chains from one specimen sequenced in a study of early stage breast cancer tumors. The assay was immunoSEQ multiplex PCR, and TCRdb's table has in-frame clones only and misses some. The table has under 2,000 clones, roughly 80% seen once. The sequencing sample was made of normal breast tissue next to the tumor. The receptors were gathered from a person aged 65 to 79 with breast cancer.

The chain carries TRBV5-5 and TRBJ1-2; unclear D gene. Trimming pared 0 bases from V and 7 bases from J, leaving 10 bases between. This CDR3 comprises 13 residues. Germline loops: CDR1 SGHKS, CDR2 YYEKEE (reference sequence). CDR3 sequence (DNA): TGTGCCAGCAGCTTGGGACAAGTTGGTGGCTACACCTTC. It translates to CASSLGQVGGYTF.

This chain joins TRBV9 and TRBJ1-1; D is possibly TRBD1 (5 bases). This CDR3 comprises 17 residues. Per the germline V gene, CDR1 is SGDLS and CDR2 is YYNGEE. The V end lost 0 bases, the J end lost 0 bases, and 15 bases lay between the germline ends. In DNA, the CDR3 is TGTGCCAGCAGCGTAGAACCGGGGGGAGCTTTGAACACTGAAGCTTTCTTT. It is translated as CASSVEPGGALNTEAFF.

V and J are TRBV7-3 and TRBJ2-3; D might be TRBD2 (8 bases). The CDR3 spans 15 residues. CDR1 and CDR2 from the germline V gene are SGHTA and FQGTGA. The V end was cut by 6 bases, the J end by 4 bases, with 17 bases between. CDR3 nucleotides: TGTGCCAGCAGTCGGGGACTAGGGGGCGCAGATACGCAGTATTTT. Its protein is CASSRGLGGADTQYF.

The rearrangement links TRBV6-5 to TRBJ2-7, with TRBD2 matching 12 bases. Looked up from germline, CDR1 is MNHEY and CDR2 is SVGAGI. The CDR3 runs to 14 residues. V was pared by 2 bases and J by 7 bases, with 3 bases of the junction left unmatched. The CDR3 DNA sequence: TGTGCCAGCAGTTACCGGACTAGCGGGAAGGAGCAGTACTTC. This gives the protein CASSYRTSGKEQYF.

The chain is built from TRBV28 and TRBJ2-5; D possibly corresponds to TRBD2 (7 bases). The CDR3 has 15 amino acids. Per the germline V gene, CDR1 is MDHEN and CDR2 is SYDVKM. V shed 7 bases and J shed 4 bases, with 19 bases lying between them. The CDR3 sequence is CASIPGEGPGETQYF. In DNA form, the CDR3 reads TGTGCCAGCATCCCAGGGGAGGGGCCGGGAGAGACCCAGTACTTC.

This chain connects TRBV27 to TRBJ1-2; D may be TRBD1 (5 bases). The CDR3 spans 13 residues. Germline V gene lookup returns CDR1 MNHEY and CDR2 SMNVEV (reference sequence). With 4 bases removed from V and 5 bases from J, the gap between germline ends came to 11 bases. DNA of the CDR3: TGTGCCAGCAGTTCCCGGACATTATATGGCTACACCTTC. It codes for CASSSRTLYGYTF.

The chain combines TRBV10-1 with TRBJ2-1, with 8 nucleotides matching TRBD2. Trimming took 4 bases from V and 1 from J; bases not matched to a gene: 12. The CDR3 consists of 18 residues. Germline lookup yields CDR1 WNHNN and CDR2 SYGVQD (reference sequence). CDR3 nucleotides: TGCGCCAGCAGTGGTAAGGCTAGCGGGCAATTATCCTACAATGAGCAGTTCTTC. It codes for CASSGKASGQLSYNEQFF.

The rearrangement joins TRBV10-3 to TRBJ2-6; the D is unclear. CDR1 and CDR2 (germline): ENHRY, SYGVKD. The CDR3 covers 14 residues. The ends were cut back, 6 bases at V and 0 bases at J, with 6 bases in the middle. CDR3 region: CAIRVDSGANVLTF. In DNA form, the CDR3 reads TGTGCCATCAGGGTAGACTCTGGGGCCAACGTCCTGACTTTC.

This chain connects TRBV4-2 to TRBJ2-5; 7 bases are a match to TRBD2. The V gene end was trimmed by 6 bases and the J gene end by 5 bases; junction bases not matched to a gene: 6. The germline gives CDR1 LGHNA, CDR2 YNFKEQ. The CDR3 covers 13 residues. Here the CDR3 DNA reads TGTGCCAGCAGTCCGGTCGGGGGGGAGACCCAGTACTTC. Translated: CASSPVGGETQYF.

J is TRBJ1-1 and V is TRBV28, with a weak D call TRBD1 (6 bases). V was cut by 6 bases and J by 2 bases, with 16 bases left in between. The CDR3 length is 15 residues. Looked up from germline, CDR1 is MDHEN and CDR2 is SYDVKM. The CDR3 region has the DNA TGTGCCAGCAGAGTACAGGGAGGGGGAAACACTGAAGCTTTCTTT. Amino acids: CASRVQGGGNTEAFF.

This clone has a single count. V is TRBV19 and J is TRBJ1-6; D may be TRBD1 (5 bases). The CDR3 loop spans 13 amino acids. V lost 9 bases, J lost 9 bases, and 15 bases lay in between. In germline, CDR1 is LNHDA, CDR2 SQIVND (reference sequence). CDR3 sequence reads: CASRERRLSPLHF. CDR3 nucleotides: TGTGCCAGCAGGGAACGGAGACTTTCACCCCTCCACTTT.

This clone has only one observation. The rearrangement uses TRBV28 and TRBJ1-4; the D gene is possibly TRBD1 (6 bases). CDR1 is MDHEN and CDR2 is SYDVKM in the germline V gene. V shed 6 bases and J shed 3 bases, with 11 bases lying between them. CDR3 length: 14 amino acids. The CDR3 sequence is CASSATGSNEKLFF. Written as DNA, the CDR3 is TGTGCCAGCAGCGCCACAGGGTCTAATGAAAAACTGTTTTTT.

The CDR3 here is CASSGLAGGGPQETQYF. CDR3 DNA: TGCGCCAGCAGTGGACTAGCGGGGGGGGGACCCCAAGAGACCCAGTACTTC. The chain is built from TRBV5-1 and TRBJ2-5; 15 bases line up with TRBD2. Germline V CDR1 and CDR2: SGHRS, YFSETQ. The V gene end was trimmed by 5 bases and the J gene end by 1 base; junction bases not matched to a gene: 6. The CDR3 loop spans 17 amino acids.

The chain links TRBV2 to TRBJ2-7, with 7 bases fitting TRBD1. Germline CDR1 is SNHLY and CDR2 is FYNNEI. The CDR3 is 14 amino acids. The V gene end was trimmed by 7 bases and the J gene end by 2 bases; junction bases not matched to a gene: 8. The CDR3 DNA reads TGTGCCAGCACTCCCACGGACAGGACCTACGAGCAGTACTTC. Its protein is CASTPTDRTYEQYF.

The chain links TRBV5-1 to TRBJ2-1; possible D gene TRBD1, 5 bases. The CDR3 has 13 residues. Germline CDR1 reads SGHRS; CDR2 reads YFSETQ. V dropped 3 bases and J dropped 7 bases, with 11 bases sitting between them. CDR3: CASSSGLWNEQFF. DNA for the CDR3: TGCGCCAGCAGCTCAGGGTTGTGGAATGAGCAGTTCTTC.

The chain uses TRBV10-2 and TRBJ1-6; 7 bases fit TRBD1. The germline V gene encodes CDR1 WSHSY and CDR2 SAAADI. Trimming took 8 bases from V and 7 from J; bases not matched to a gene: 8. The CDR3 sequence is 14 residues long. In nucleotides, the CDR3 is TGCGCCAGCGCGTCCGGGACAGCAAATTCACCCCTCCACTTT. Amino acids: CASASGTANSPLHF.

Comment on this clone: The junction shows a germline mismatch at one end, possibly a read error. DNA of the CDR3: TGTGCCAGCAGCTCCTCGACTAGCGGGGGGGGCTTGGTCTTC. Translation gives CASSSSTSGGGLVF. The chain uses TRBV7-3 and TRBJ2-1; 14 nucleotides match TRBD2. This CDR3 is built from 14 residues. The germline gives CDR1 SGHTA, CDR2 FQGTGA.

The rearrangement links TRBV30 to TRBJ1-2; tentative D call: TRBD1 (6 bases). The ends were cut back, 2 bases at V and 5 bases at J, with 18 bases in the middle. CDR3 length: 15 amino acids. CDR1 and CDR2 (germline): GTSNPN, SVGIG (reference sequence). CDR3 loop: CAWSPGQSRGYGYTF. In nucleotides, the CDR3 is TGTGCCTGGAGTCCCGGACAGTCCCGGGGTTATGGCTACACCTTC. The entire variable domain, with the rest obtained from reference TRBV30 and TRBJ1-2, is as follows: SQTIHQWPATLVQPVGSPLSLECTVEGTSNPNLYWYRQAAGRGLQLLFYSVGIGQISSEVPQNLSASRPQDRQFILSSKKLLLSDSGFYLCAWSPGQSRGYGYTFGSGTRLTVV.